The 25 T cell receptor beta chains below were found in one sample sequenced in a study of blood T cell repertoires in COVID-19. Sequencing was performed with immunoSEQ multiplex PCR; in TCRdb, only in-frame clones are kept and a portion is missing. The sample lists around 99,000 clones; approximately 80% were seen once. Sequenced material: peripheral blood. The source of these receptors is a woman aged 80 or over with active or convalescent COVID-19.

J is TRBJ1-2 and V is TRBV19; 7 bases are shared with TRBD1. The CDR3 has 16 residues. Trimming cost V 6 bases and J 2 bases; bases outside gene matches: 12. Germline loops: CDR1 LNHDA, CDR2 SQIVND (reference sequence). In DNA, the CDR3 is TGTGCCAGTAGCCCGTCCCGGACAGGTATGAACTATGGCTACACCTTC. Translation gives CASSPSRTGMNYGYTF.

The V call is TRBV5-4, the J call TRBJ1-4; 11 nucleotides agree with TRBD1. V trimming: 4 bases; J trimming: 7 bases; junction bases outside the gene matches: 6. This CDR3 comprises 15 residues. Germline V lookup: CDR1 SGHNT, CDR2 YYREEE (reference sequence). The CDR3 protein is CASSGTGTGGEKLFF. CDR3 bases: TGTGCCAGCAGCGGAACCGGGACAGGGGGTGAAAAACTGTTTTTT.

This rearrangement joins TRBV28 to TRBJ1-2; D is perhaps TRBD1 (5 bases). V was shortened by 7 bases and J by 3 bases, with 18 bases between the two germline ends. The CDR3 is 15 amino acids. CDR1 and CDR2 (germline): MDHEN, SYDVKM. The CDR3 DNA follows: TGTGCCAGCATTAGGGCAGTGGGGGGGGACTATGGCTACACCTTC. Encoded protein: CASIRAVGGDYGYTF.

The rearrangement joins TRBV19 to TRBJ2-7; 7 bases line up with TRBD1. The CDR3 has 15 residues. Germline V gives CDR1 LNHDA, CDR2 SQIVND (reference sequence). Germline trimming cut 3 bases from V and 0 bases from J; bases unmatched to any gene: 5. This CDR3 is CASSIETGSSYEQYF. In DNA form, the CDR3 reads TGTGCCAGTAGTATTGAGACAGGGAGCTCCTACGAGCAGTACTTC.

This clone was observed once. This chain links TRBV5-1 with TRBJ2-5; the D gene is possibly TRBD2 (6 bases). The CDR3 extends over 14 amino acids. Germline V lookup: CDR1 SGHRS, CDR2 YFSETQ. Trimming removed 4 bases at V and 4 bases at J, with 14 bases between. CDR3 DNA: TGCGCCAGCAGCCCACGGGGAGGAAGAGAGACCCAGTACTTC. Its protein is CASSPRGGRETQYF.

V and J are TRBV27 and TRBJ2-7; TRBD1 agrees at 7 bases. V lost 8 bases to trimming and J lost 2 bases; unmatched junction nucleotides: 12. Looked up from germline, CDR1 is MNHEY and CDR2 is SMNVEV (reference sequence). The CDR3 length is 15 residues. The CDR3 region has the DNA TGTGCCAGCCAAACCACTCCGGGACAGACCTACGAGCAGTACTTC. It specifies CASQTTPGQTYEQYF.

As for this clone: The germline gene is not matched at one end of the junction; a read error may be the cause. The chain carries TRBV24-1 and TRBJ2-2, with D uncertain. The germline CDR1 and CDR2 sequences are KGHDR and SFDVKD. This CDR3 spans 12 amino acids. The CDR3 sequence: CATGDSTGELFF. The CDR3, as DNA: TGTGCCACCGGTGACTCCACCGGGGAGCTGTTTTTT.

The gene calls are TRBV3-1 (or the pseudogene TRBV3-2) and TRBJ1-2, with D perhaps matching TRBD1 (6 bases). With 4 bases removed from V and 7 bases from J, the gap between germline ends came to 13 bases. CDR1 LGHDT and CDR2 YNNKEL come from the germline V gene (reference sequence). The CDR3 extends over 13 amino acids. The CDR3 sequence: CASSLNRVAGYTF. For the CDR3, the DNA is TGTGCCAGCAGCCTGAACAGGGTTGCTGGCTACACCTTC.

J is TRBJ1-4 and V is TRBV19, with 9 positions matching TRBD1. CDR3 length: 13 amino acids. Germline V gene sequence: CDR1 LNHDA, CDR2 SQIVND (reference sequence). Trimming at V came to 7 bases and at J to 7 bases, leaving 4 bases not matched to a gene. The CDR3 region is CASNRGLREKLFF. CDR3 nucleotides: TGTGCCAGTAACAGGGGGCTCCGTGAAAAACTGTTTTTT.

This clone appeared once. This chain uses TRBV5-5 with TRBJ2-7; D possibly corresponds to TRBD1 (6 bases). The CDR3 contains 14 residues. The V gene's germline CDR1 is SGHKS and CDR2 YYEKEE (reference sequence). The V end was cut by 4 bases, the J end by 2 bases, with 13 bases between. The CDR3, as DNA: TGTGCCAGCAGCCTATGGGACATAACCTACGAGCAGTACTTC. Amino acid sequence: CASSLWDITYEQYF.

The chain uses TRBV4-2 and TRBJ2-1, with TRBD2 matching 8 bases. CDR1 is LGHNA, CDR2 YNFKEQ, per germline. J lost 9 bases, V lost 0 bases, and 13 bases had no gene match. The CDR3 length is 17 residues. In DNA form, the CDR3 reads TGTGCCAGCAGCCAAGATCTGTCGGGAGGGCTGGATGGTGAGCAGTTCTTC. Amino acid sequence: CASSQDLSGGLDGEQFF.

This chain joins TRBV7-6 and TRBJ2-3; TRBD2 matches 12 bases. The trim removed 1 base at V and 6 bases at J, leaving 5 bases unmatched. This CDR3 has 16 residues. Germline lookup yields CDR1 SGHVS and CDR2 FNYEAQ. The CDR3 spells CASSLGGLAGPDTQYF. As DNA, the CDR3 is TGTGCCAGCAGCTTAGGTGGACTAGCGGGGCCGGATACGCAGTATTTT.

CDR3 residues: CASSTNGQRSGNTIYF. CDR3 nucleotide sequence: TGTGCCAGCAGCACCAACGGACAACGGTCTGGAAACACCATATATTTT. This chain connects TRBV7-2 to TRBJ1-3; tentatively, D is TRBD1 (5 bases). CDR3 length: 16 amino acids. Trimming stripped 5 bases from V and 1 base from J, with 15 bases between. Per the germline V gene, CDR1 is SGHTA and CDR2 is FQGNSA.

This clone showed up just once. V and J are TRBV9 and TRBJ2-2, with D tentatively TRBD1 (6 bases). Trimming shortened V by 1 base and J by 6 bases, and 13 bases separated the two germline ends. The CDR3 extends over 15 amino acids. Germline assignment: CDR1 SGDLS and CDR2 YYNGEE. In nucleotides, the CDR3 is TGTGCCAGCAGCGTATGGCAGGGGTCACCCGGGGAGCTGTTTTTT. Its protein product is CASSVWQGSPGELFF.

Only a few counts were recorded for this clone. At the DNA level, this CDR3 is encoded by other sequences in the same sample as well. In DNA form, the CDR3 reads TGTGCCAGCAGCCAAGGTGCAGGGGGCGGCGAAAAACTGTTTTTT. Its protein product is CASSQGAGGGEKLFF. The chain carries TRBV4-2 and TRBJ1-4; 8 positions match TRBD1. Germline values: CDR1 LGHNA, CDR2 YNFKEQ. The CDR3 loop spans 15 amino acids. The V and J ends lost 1 base and 8 bases, in that order; junction bases with no gene match: 6.

The V call is TRBV11-1, the J call TRBJ1-1; 10 bases align to TRBD1. From germline, CDR1 is SGHAT and CDR2 FQDESV (reference sequence). V was pared by 6 bases and J by 4 bases, with 8 bases of the junction left unmatched. CDR3 length equals 15 residues. The CDR3 reads CASSTPDRGRTEAFF. CDR3 in DNA: TGTGCCAGCAGTACCCCAGACAGGGGGCGCACTGAAGCTTTCTTT.

The chain joins TRBV20-1 to TRBJ1-1; D unclear. Germline V CDR1 and CDR2: DFQATT, SNEGSKA (reference sequence). This CDR3 is built from 11 residues. V was shortened by 7 bases and J by 1 base, with 7 bases between the two germline ends. The CDR3 sequence: CSVEANTEAFF. CDR3 in DNA: TGCAGTGTAGAAGCGAACACTGAAGCTTTCTTT.

V gene TRBV7-2 combines with J gene TRBJ2-2; a possible D gene is TRBD2 (6 bases). Trimming removed 1 base from V and 8 bases from J, with 14 bases in between. Looked up from germline, CDR1 is SGHTA and CDR2 is FQGNSA. The length of the CDR3 is 15 residues. CDR3: CASSLGGGRRGELFF. CDR3 nucleotide sequence: TGTGCCAGCAGCTTAGGTGGTGGGAGGCGTGGGGAGCTGTTTTTT.

This chain joins TRBV11-3 and TRBJ2-1, with 8 bases fitting TRBD2. The CDR3 loop spans 13 amino acids. Germline CDR1 SGHNT, CDR2 YENEEA. V trimming: 1 base; J trimming: 9 bases; junction bases outside the gene matches: 2. CDR3 sequence (DNA): TGTGCCAGCAGCTTAGCGGGAGGGTTTGAGCAGTTCTTC. Its translation: CASSLAGGFEQFF.

The rearrangement uses TRBV4-1 and TRBJ2-5; TRBD2 agrees at 8 bases. The V gene's germline CDR1 is MGHRA and CDR2 YSYEKL. V shed 1 base and J 4 bases; nucleotides not matched to a gene: 5. The CDR3 is 15 amino acids. The CDR3 nucleotides read TGCGCCAGCAGCCAAGTCGGACTAGCTAGAGAGACCCAGTACTTC. It is translated as CASSQVGLARETQYF.

The chain uses TRBV5-1 and TRBJ2-3, with 7 bases fitting TRBD1. The CDR3 contains 17 residues. The germline V gene has CDR1 SGHRS and CDR2 YFSETQ. The J segment lost 0 bases and the V segment lost 5 bases, leaving 12 bases of the junction unmatched. CDR3 sequence reads: CASRRVQGTLSTDTQYF. CDR3 bases: TGCGCCAGCAGACGTGTACAGGGGACCCTGAGCACAGATACGCAGTATTTT.

The chain employs TRBV28 and TRBJ2-6; possibly TRBD2 for D (6 bases). V dropped 1 base and J dropped 4 bases, with 11 bases sitting between them. Germline V gene lookup returns CDR1 MDHEN and CDR2 SYDVKM. The CDR3 loop spans 16 amino acids. CDR3 in DNA: TGTGCCAGCAGTTTATATCGGGGGTCCGGGGCCAACGTCCTGACTTTC. The encoded protein is CASSLYRGSGANVLTF.

The chain uses TRBV16 and TRBJ1-5; unclear D gene. V lost 1 base and J 6 bases, leaving 13 bases between the germline ends. CDR3 length: 15 amino acids. The germline gives CDR1 KGHSY, CDR2 FQNENV. CDR3 protein: CASSQFRGGGQPQHF. As DNA, the CDR3 is TGTGCCAGCAGCCAATTCCGGGGAGGTGGTCAGCCCCAGCATTTT.

The genes are TRBV7-9 and TRBJ2-1, with D unclear. CDR1 is SEHNR and CDR2 is FQNEAQ in the germline V gene (reference sequence). V was pared by 2 bases and J by 7 bases, with 6 bases between. The CDR3 consists of 12 residues. The CDR3 region is CASSLRGNEQFF. In DNA, the CDR3 is TGTGCCAGCAGCTTAAGAGGTAATGAGCAGTTCTTC.

This sequence joins TRBV7-9 and TRBJ2-5; 9 bases fit TRBD2. Unmatched junction bases numbered 4, after V lost 3 bases and J lost 2 bases. The CDR3 runs to 15 residues. In germline, CDR1 is SEHNR, CDR2 FQNEAQ (reference sequence). In DNA form, the CDR3 reads TGTGCCAGCAGCTTTCGTCTAGCGGGACAAGAGACCCAGTACTTC. It is translated as CASSFRLAGQETQYF.